Listed below are T cell receptor beta chains from one sample, sequenced in a study of T-cell memory formation after mild COVID-19. TCRdb passed the 5' RACE reads through MiXCR, listing each CDR3 protein once. Here the sample spans about 110,000 distinct CDR3 sequences, 15% to 20% being singletons. The specimen sequenced was PBMCs or a T cell subset sorted from them (not recorded which). All receptors come from an adult woman who had mild COVID-19 (a few samples of this study predate the infection). Cell type and time point are not known. Both conserved end residues are part of each CDR3. Fields, in order: D gene, V gene, clone size, J gene, CDR3 DNA, CDR3 protein. The D gene is left open where the match is weak. Clone size is shown for a subset of rows, as once, few, many or a class of expanded clone.

.,TRBV10-1,few,TRBJ2-2,.,CASSEEAGSRGAVFF
.,TRBV7-9,.,TRBJ2-2,TGTGCCAGCAGTCATCCCCCGTGGGGCGGTTCGAACACCGGGGAGCTGTTTTTT,CASSHPPWGGSNTGELFF
.,TRBV2,few,TRBJ2-1,TGTGCCAGCAGTGGGGTCGGGAGTGAGCAGTTCTTC,CASSGVGSEQFF
TRBD2,TRBV12-3/TRBV12-4,.,TRBJ2-7,TGTGCCAGCGGGGCCCTAGCGGGAAGCTCCGACGAGCAGTACTTC,CASGALAGSSDEQYF
TRBD2,TRBV20-1,few,TRBJ2-1,TGCAGTGCTAGTGGGCTAGCGGGAGCCCCAGGGTCCTACAATGAGCAGTTCTTC,CSASGLAGAPGSYNEQFF
TRBD1,TRBV19,.,TRBJ2-7,TGTGCCAGCACTCCCGGGACAGGCGTTTACGAGCAGTACTTC,CASTPGTGVYEQYF
.,TRBV5-6,.,TRBJ2-6,TGTGCCAGCAGCTTGGAGGACCGGGGGGCCAACGTCCTGACTTTC,CASSLEDRGANVLTF
TRBD1,TRBV5-1,few,TRBJ2-3,TGCGCCAGCAGCCCGACAGGGGATATCGGTACAGATACGCAGTATTTT,CASSPTGDIGTDTQYF
.,TRBV6-6,.,TRBJ2-7,TGTGCCAGCAGTTACACACAGACCGGGACGGACTACGAGCAGTACTTC,CASSYTQTGTDYEQYF
TRBD2,TRBV20-1,.,TRBJ2-1,TGCAGTGCTCCGGGACTAGCGGGAGGAGGGGGCTACAATGAGCAGTTCTTC,CSAPGLAGGGGYNEQFF
TRBD2,TRBV4-2,many,TRBJ2-7,TGTGCCAGCAGCCAAGCGACCCCGCCTTTTCCGGGACTAGCGGGAGGCTGGTCCTACGAGCAGTACTTC,CASSQATPPFPGLAGGWSYEQYF
.,TRBV10-2,.,TRBJ1-2,TGCGCCAGTACGCACGCAGGCTACTATGGCTACACCTTC,CASTHAGYYGYTF
TRBD1,TRBV6-6,.,TRBJ2-2,TGTGCCAGCAGTTGGCCAGGGACAGGCTTCCCGAACACCGGGGAGCTGTTTTTT,CASSWPGTGFPNTGELFF
TRBD2,TRBV9,.,TRBJ2-1,TGTGCCAGCAGCCAAGGCGGGGGGTCAGGCGAGCAGTTCTTC,CASSQGGGSGEQFF
TRBD2,TRBV9,.,TRBJ2-1,TGTGCCAGCAGCGTAGAACTAGCGGGGGCCGGGGAGCAGTTCTTC,CASSVELAGAGEQFF
.,TRBV5-4,.,TRBJ1-3,TGTGCCAGCAGCTCAGGACGGAACTCTGGAAACACCATATATTTT,CASSSGRNSGNTIYF
.,TRBV12-3/TRBV12-4,many,TRBJ2-7,TGTGCCAGCAGTTTAGACCCGTTCTACGAGCAGTACTTC,CASSLDPFYEQYF
TRBD1,TRBV2,few,TRBJ1-2,TGTGCCAGCAGTGAGCGACAGGGGGGCTATGGCTACACCTTC,CASSERQGGYGYTF
.,TRBV15,.,TRBJ2-7,TGTGCCACCAGCAGAGAAGCCCCCCACGAGCAGTACTTC,CATSREAPHEQYF
.,TRBV7-9,.,TRBJ1-1,TGTGCCAGCAGGGGCCTAGGCACTGAAGCTTTCTTT,CASRGLGTEAFF
TRBD2,TRBV5-1,few,TRBJ2-1,TGCGCCAGCAGCTTGGGTATCCTGCGGGGGGGCTTCGATGAGCAGTTCTTC,CASSLGILRGGFDEQFF
.,TRBV5-6,once,TRBJ2-7,TGTGCCAGCAGACCGGGGGGCAGCCCGGCCGAGCAGTACTTC,CASRPGGSPAEQYF
.,TRBV7-9,few,TRBJ2-4,TGTGCCAGCAGCCTACGAGGGTACGGAAACATTCAGTACTTC,CASSLRGYGNIQYF
.,TRBV20-1,.,TRBJ2-7,TGCAGTGCCCCAAATGGGCTCGAGCAGTACTTC,CSAPNGLEQYF
TRBD1,TRBV27,.,TRBJ1-1,TGTGCCAGCAGGATAGATAGGACAGGGTGGACTGAAGCTTTCTTT,CASRIDRTGWTEAFF
TRBD1,TRBV9,.,TRBJ2-1,TGTGCCAGCAGCCCCCCAGGGGGCGCCTGGGTCAATGAGCAGTTCTTC,CASSPPGGAWVNEQFF
.,TRBV7-6,.,TRBJ2-3,TGTGCCAGCAGCTTTGGCGGGGGCGGAGCAGATACGCAGTATTTT,CASSFGGGGADTQYF
.,TRBV7-8,.,TRBJ2-7,TGTGCCACCAGAAAGCTCCCCTCCTCCTACGAGCAGTACTTC,CATRKLPSSYEQYF
.,TRBV6-5,few,TRBJ2-7,TGTGCCAGCAGTCCTTCCCCGTCAGGGGCCTACGAGCAGTACTTC,CASSPSPSGAYEQYF
TRBD1,TRBV7-6,.,TRBJ2-7,TGTGCCAGCAGCTTAGCGGCGGGACAGGAGTTTCCCTACGAGCAGTACTTC,CASSLAAGQEFPYEQYF
.,TRBV4-1,.,TRBJ1-4,TGCGCCAGCAGCCACGATGACCGATCAACTAATGAAAAACTGTTTTTT,CASSHDDRSTNEKLFF
.,TRBV5-4,few,TRBJ2-1,TGTGCCAGCAGCTCCTTAGTGTTAGATGAGCAGTTCTTC,CASSSLVLDEQFF
.,TRBV6-5,.,TRBJ1-2,TGTGCCAGCAGTTACGCAGGTTCTAACTATGGCTACACCTTC,CASSYAGSNYGYTF
.,TRBV7-8,.,TRBJ2-1,TGTGCCAGCAGCCCGGAAAGCGGTAACTACAATGAGCAGTTCTTC,CASSPESGNYNEQFF
TRBD1,TRBV9,.,TRBJ1-1,TGTGCCAGCAGCGTCGACAGGGGTACTGAAGCTTTCTTT,CASSVDRGTEAFF
.,TRBV6-5,few,TRBJ2-1,TGTGCCAGCAGTTCCCGAGGGCAAGCCTACAATGAGCAGTTCTTC,CASSSRGQAYNEQFF
.,TRBV13,.,TRBJ2-7,TGTGCCAGCAGCTCACATGGACACTACGAGCAGTACTTC,CASSSHGHYEQYF
.,TRBV27,few,TRBJ2-1,TGTGCCAGCAGTTCTCAGCAGGACTCCTACAATGAGCAGTTCTTC,CASSSQQDSYNEQFF
TRBD1,TRBV4-1,many,TRBJ1-6,TGCGCCAGCAGCCTTCCAGGGGGCGATTATAATTCACCCCTCCACTTT,CASSLPGGDYNSPLHF
TRBD2,TRBV4-3,few,TRBJ2-7,TGCGCCAGCAGCCAAGAAGCCGGACTAGCGGGAGCCTCCGAGCAGTACTTC,CASSQEAGLAGASEQYF
.,TRBV7-9,few,TRBJ1-4,TGTGCCAGCAGATCCCGGGAGGGGCGGAGTGAAAAACTGTTTTTT,CASRSREGRSEKLFF
.,TRBV6-5,.,TRBJ1-2,TGTGCCAGCAGTTCCTACGCGGATGGCTACACCTTC,CASSSYADGYTF
TRBD1,TRBV6-5,few,TRBJ2-1,TGTGCCAGCAGTTACGGACCTCTCGGGACAGGGGGGAACAATGAGCAGTTCTTC,CASSYGPLGTGGNNEQFF
TRBD2,TRBV20-1,.,TRBJ2-1,TGCAGTGCAGCGCAGGCGGGGGGCTCCTACAATGAGCAGTTCTTC,CSAAQAGGSYNEQFF
TRBD1,TRBV30,.,TRBJ1-4,TGTGCCTGGGGGACAGGGCGAAATGAAAAACTGTTTTTT,CAWGTGRNEKLFF
.,TRBV24-1,.,TRBJ2-5,TGTGCCACCAGTGATGGCAGGGGGGGGTTCCGGGACTCGGAGACCCAGTACTTC,CATSDGRGGFRDSETQYF
.,TRBV7-3,.,TRBJ2-5,TGTGCCAGCAGCTCCCCGGGAGTCGGCACCCAAGAGACCCAGTACTTC,CASSSPGVGTQETQYF
TRBD1,TRBV5-5,.,TRBJ1-5,TGTGCCAGCAGCTTGGACGGTGTGTATCGCCGGGACAGGGGTCCGAATCAGCCCCAGCATTTT,CASSLDGVYRRDRGPNQPQHF
.,TRBV11-2,few,TRBJ1-4,.,CASSLVNVVVANEKLFFF
TRBD1,TRBV2,few,TRBJ2-2,TGTGCCAGCGACAGGGACAGTGGGACCGGGGAGCTGTTTTTT,CASDRDSGTGELFF
.,TRBV9,.,TRBJ2-3,TGTGCCAGCAGGGAGGGGGCAGGGATGACAGATACGCAGTATTTT,CASREGAGMTDTQYF
.,TRBV5-1,.,TRBJ2-1,TGCGCCAGCAGTTCCAGACTATTCAATGAGCAGTTCTTC,CASSSRLFNEQFF